The entry below describes one T cell receptor (beta chain). The antigen is unknown. These data originate in a study of shared clonotypes between healthy human individuals. Overall study findings and caveats: In the sorted subsets, rarefaction showed sequencing was incomplete despite large depth.

J was trimmed by 3 bases and V by 1 base; bases with no gene match: 0. The CDR3 covers 14 residues. Germline V CDR1 and CDR2: LNHNV, YYDKDF (reference sequence). Clones were read by immunoSEQ multiplex PCR, and TCRdb kept only the in-frame ones, dropping some. The table shows approximately 620,000 clones, with around 97% occurring only once. The sample consisted of naive CD4+ T cells sorted from blood. Subset here: CD45RA+ positively selected. The sequence derives from a young woman in good health. The gene calls are TRBV15 and TRBJ2-4, with 7 nucleotides matching TRBD2. The CDR3: CATSRAGGKNIQYF. The CDR3 coding sequence is TGTGCCACCAGCAGAGCGGGAGGCAAAAACATTCAGTACTTC.